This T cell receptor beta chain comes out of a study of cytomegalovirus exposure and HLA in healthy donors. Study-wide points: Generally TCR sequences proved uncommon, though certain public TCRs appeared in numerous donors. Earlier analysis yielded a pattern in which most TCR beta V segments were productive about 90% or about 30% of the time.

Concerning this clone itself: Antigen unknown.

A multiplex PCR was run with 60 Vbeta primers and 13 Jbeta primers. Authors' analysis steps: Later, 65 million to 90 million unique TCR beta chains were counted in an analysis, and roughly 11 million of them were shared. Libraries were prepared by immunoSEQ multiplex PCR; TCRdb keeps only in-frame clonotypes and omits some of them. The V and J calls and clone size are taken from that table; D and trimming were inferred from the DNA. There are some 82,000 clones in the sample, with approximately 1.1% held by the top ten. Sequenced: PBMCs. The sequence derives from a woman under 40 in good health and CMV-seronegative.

The DNA for the CDR3 is TGTGCCAGCAGCCGATTAGAGGGGGCCCTCCACTTT. It encodes CASSRLEGALHF. This chain joins TRBV5-6 and TRBJ1-6; TRBD1 is a possible D gene (6 bases). The V gene's germline CDR1 is SGHDT and CDR2 YYEEEE. Trimming pared 4 bases from V and 14 bases from J, leaving 13 bases between. CDR3 size: 12 residues.